Presented here are 31 T cell receptor beta chains from one specimen sequenced in a study of T cell responses to AZD1222 COVID-19 vaccine. Data came from immunoSEQ multiplex PCR; TCRdb stores just in-frame clones and leaves some out. The sample holds about 110,000 clones, 94% seen once. The sequencing here drew on peripheral blood, taken 28 days after the second AZD1222 dose. The receptors come from an adult who received the AZD1222 COVID-19 vaccine.

The chain employs TRBV19 and TRBJ2-1; D possibly uses TRBD1 or TRBD2 (5 bases each). Trimming shortened V by 3 bases and J by 0 bases, and 12 bases separated the two germline ends. The length of the CDR3 is 16 residues. In germline, CDR1 is LNHDA, CDR2 SQIVND (reference sequence). The CDR3 here is CASSIWDALSYNEQFF. The CDR3 DNA follows: TGTGCCAGTAGTATTTGGGACGCCCTCTCCTACAATGAGCAGTTCTTC.

This clone was seen just once. CDR3 sequence reads: CASSQDRVGRSNQPQHF. The CDR3 DNA follows: TGTGCCAGCAGCCAGGACAGGGTGGGGCGAAGCAATCAGCCCCAGCATTTT. V gene TRBV5-4 combines with J gene TRBJ1-5, with TRBD1 matching over 8 bases. Per germline, CDR1 SGHNT and CDR2 YYREEE (reference sequence). Trimming removed 4 bases from V and 1 base from J; junction bases left unmatched: 10. The CDR3 totals 17 residues.

The gene calls are TRBV7-9 and TRBJ1-1, with D perhaps matching TRBD1 (6 bases). The CDR3 is 14 residues long. The germline V gene has CDR1 SEHNR and CDR2 FQNEAQ (reference sequence). V was pared by 5 bases and J by 1 base, with 11 bases between. The CDR3, as DNA: TGTGCCAGCAGCCCTGGACAGCGGAACACTGAAGCTTTCTTT. It specifies CASSPGQRNTEAFF.

This clone has only one observation. This sequence joins TRBV5-4 and TRBJ1-2; 7 nucleotides line up with TRBD1. The germline V gene has CDR1 SGHNT and CDR2 YYREEE (reference sequence). Germline trimming cut 5 bases from V and 4 bases from J; bases unmatched to any gene: 8. This CDR3 comprises 14 residues. As DNA, the CDR3 is TGTGCCAGCAGGGAGGGACAGATTCCCTATGGCTACACCTTC. It codes for CASREGQIPYGYTF.

The chain joins TRBV6-2 or TRBV6-3 to TRBJ2-1; D is unresolved. V was clipped by 2 bases and J by 8 bases, with 13 bases between them. This CDR3 comprises 14 residues. Germline V CDR1 and CDR2: MNHEY, SVGEGT. CDR3 in amino acids: CASSYVLRAYEQFF. The CDR3 DNA reads TGTGCCAGCAGTTACGTCTTAAGAGCGTATGAGCAGTTCTTC.

The chain carries TRBV4-1 and TRBJ1-4; D gene ambiguous. This CDR3 spans 15 amino acids. Germline V gene sequence: CDR1 MGHRA, CDR2 YSYEKL. Trimming left V 0 bases short and J 0 bases short, with 5 bases between. The CDR3 region has the DNA TGCGCCAGCAGCCAAGATCCTTCAACTAATGAAAAACTGTTTTTT. It translates to CASSQDPSTNEKLFF.

The V call is TRBV4-1, the J call TRBJ2-5, with a possible D match to TRBD2 (6 bases). In germline, CDR1 is MGHRA, CDR2 YSYEKL. The length of the CDR3 is 15 residues. The V gene lost 6 bases and the J gene lost 0 bases, with 14 bases spanning the gap. The CDR3 here is CASRKWGGDQETQYF. The CDR3 bases are TGCGCCAGCAGAAAGTGGGGCGGGGACCAAGAGACCCAGTACTTC.

The gene calls are TRBV10-3 and TRBJ1-4; 9 nucleotides line up with TRBD1. The junction had 0 bases not matched to a gene; V was cut back by 6 bases and J by 4 bases. The CDR3 has 13 residues. Germline-derived CDR1 and CDR2 are ENHRY and SYGVKD. CDR3 nucleotide sequence: TGTGCCATCAGGGGACAGGGTAATGAAAAACTGTTTTTT. The encoded protein is CAIRGQGNEKLFF.

CDR3 loop: CASRPTPGQNYGYTF. CDR3 nucleotide sequence: TGCGCCAGCAGACCAACGCCCGGACAGAACTATGGCTACACCTTC. The chain carries TRBV5-1 and TRBJ1-2; a weak D match, TRBD1 (6 bases). Per germline, CDR1 SGHRS and CDR2 YFSETQ. V was clipped by 5 bases and J by 2 bases, with 16 bases between them. The CDR3 runs to 15 residues.

The CDR3 DNA reads TGTGCCAGTATAGGACTAGCGGGAGCGTTAACCGGGGAGCTGTTTTTT. This sequence encodes CASIGLAGALTGELFF. This rearrangement joins TRBV19 to TRBJ2-2, with 13 bases matching TRBD2. V lost 7 bases and J lost 5; bases outside the gene matches: 7. The CDR3 runs 16 residues. The germline gives CDR1 LNHDA, CDR2 SQIVND (reference sequence).

V usage is TRBV11-2 and J usage is TRBJ2-1, with 14 bases lining up with TRBD2. Germline V gene data show CDR1 as SGHAT and CDR2 as FQNNGV. The CDR3 loop spans 17 amino acids. V was pared by 6 bases and J by 1 base, with 5 bases of the junction left unmatched. The CDR3 coding sequence is TGTGCCAGCAGTAAGGGGACTAGCGGGAGATCCTACAATGAGCAGTTCTTC. Encoded protein: CASSKGTSGRSYNEQFF.

The chain uses TRBV27 and TRBJ2-1, with D unresolved. This CDR3 is 15 amino acids long. Per the germline V gene, CDR1 is MNHEY and CDR2 is SMNVEV (reference sequence). Trimming left V 2 bases short and J 8 bases short, with 16 bases between. CDR3 region: CASSLRQRVGDEQFF. CDR3 nucleotides: TGTGCCAGCAGTTTAAGGCAACGGGTGGGCGATGAGCAGTTCTTC.

V gene TRBV4-1 combines with J gene TRBJ2-5; D may be TRBD2 (5 bases). This CDR3 has 14 residues. The germline CDR1 and CDR2 sequences are MGHRA and YSYEKL. The ends were cut back, 0 bases at V and 2 bases at J, with 7 bases in the middle. CDR3 coding DNA: TGCGCCAGCAGCCAAGATGGGAGTCAAGAGACCCAGTACTTC. Its translation is CASSQDGSQETQYF.

The V call is TRBV5-8, the J call TRBJ1-3; 7 bases match TRBD1. The CDR3 is made up of 16 amino acids. After removal of 1 base from V and 1 base from J, the junction contained 5 bases not matched to a gene. In germline, CDR1 is SGHTS, CDR2 YDEGEE. The CDR3 spells CASSLPGGSSGNTIYF. The CDR3 DNA reads TGTGCCAGCAGCTTGCCAGGGGGATCTTCTGGAAACACCATATATTTT.

The J gene is TRBJ2-7, the V gene TRBV5-5, with TRBD2 as a possible D gene (6 bases). Trimming took off 2 bases at V and 0 bases at J, with 6 bases between the two ends. The germline CDR1 and CDR2 sequences are SGHKS and YYEKEE (reference sequence). The CDR3 totals 13 residues. The CDR3 DNA reads as TGTGCCAGCAGCTTCGGGAGCTCCTACGAGCAGTACTTC. Translation gives CASSFGSSYEQYF.

The chain couples TRBV4-1 to TRBJ2-7, with D hard to call. Germline-derived CDR1 and CDR2 are MGHRA and YSYEKL. V lost 1 base to trimming and J lost 3 bases, with 10 bases between them. This CDR3 has 14 amino acids. This CDR3 is CASSQAEDLYEQYF. The CDR3 region has the DNA TGCGCCAGCAGCCAAGCCGAGGACCTCTACGAGCAGTACTTC.

The rearrangement joins TRBV5-1 to TRBJ1-6; D remains ambiguous. The germline V gene encodes CDR1 SGHRS and CDR2 YFSETQ. CDR3 size: 11 residues. V lost 0 bases to trimming and J lost 10 bases, with 2 bases between them. The CDR3 nucleotides are TGCGCCAGCAGCTTGGGATCACCCCTCCACTTT. Protein product: CASSLGSPLHF.

The rearrangement links TRBV19 to TRBJ1-1; D not certain. CDR3 length equals 16 residues. The V gene lost 8 bases and the J gene lost 1 base, with 20 bases spanning the gap. Germline CDR1 is LNHDA and CDR2 is SQIVND (reference sequence). The CDR3 DNA reads as TGTGCCAGTCCACCACCTTCAGGAAAGGAGAACACTGAAGCTTTCTTT. It codes for CASPPPSGKENTEAFF. Looking up the rest from reference TRBV19 and TRBJ1-1 gives the full variable domain: DGGITQSPKYLFRKEGQNVTLSCEQNLNHDAMYWYRQDPGQGLRLIYYSQIVNDFQKGDIAEGYSVSREKKESFPLTVTSAQKNPTAFYLCASPPPSGKENTEAFFGQGTRLTVV.

The chain couples TRBV18 to TRBJ1-2; 7 bases are shared with TRBD1. The germline CDR1 and CDR2 sequences are KGHSH and LQKENI. V lost 5 bases and J lost 4; bases outside the gene matches: 10. The CDR3 extends over 15 amino acids. The CDR3 reads CASSADAGQSYGYTF. The CDR3 bases are TGTGCCAGCTCAGCCGACGCGGGACAGAGCTATGGCTACACCTTC.

This chain joins TRBV5-1 and TRBJ2-2, with D perhaps assigned TRBD1 or TRBD2 (5 bases each). The germline CDR1 and CDR2 sequences are SGHRS and YFSETQ. V lost 2 bases to trimming and J lost 6 bases, with 17 bases between them. The CDR3 runs 16 residues. In nucleotides, the CDR3 is TGCGCCAGCAGCTTTTTATTTACGGGACCCCCCGGGGAGCTGTTTTTT. Translated, it gives CASSFLFTGPPGELFF.

The chain employs TRBV13 and TRBJ2-2, with D perhaps matching TRBD1 or TRBD2 (5 bases each). The germline V and J ends were trimmed by 5 bases and 5 bases, with 15 bases remaining between them. This CDR3 region has 15 residues. Germline V gene data show CDR1 as PRHDT and CDR2 as FYEKMQ (reference sequence). CDR3 DNA: TGTGCCAGCAGCGGGGAGCAGGGAAAGACCGGGGAGCTGTTTTTT. It translates to CASSGEQGKTGELFF. The whole variable domain, filled in from reference TRBV13 and TRBJ2-2, reads AAGVIQSPRHLIKEKRETATLKCYPIPRHDTVYWYQQGPGQDPQFLISFYEKMQSDKGSIPDRFSAQQFSDYHSELNMSSLELGDSALYFCASSGEQGKTGELFFGEGSRLTVL.

This chain joins TRBV28 and TRBJ1-4; TRBD1 agrees at 7 bases. This CDR3 spans 14 amino acids. Germline V CDR1 and CDR2: MDHEN, SYDVKM. V trimming: 11 bases; J trimming: 0 bases; junction bases outside the gene matches: 6. CDR3 in DNA: TGTGCCTTGGGACAGAGTGCAACTAATGAAAAACTGTTTTTT. As protein: CALGQSATNEKLFF.

The CDR3 coding sequence is TGTGCCAGTAGCGCCACTTACTACGAGCAGTACTTC. This gives the protein CASSATYYEQYF. This chain connects TRBV19 to TRBJ2-7; D not resolved. In germline, CDR1 is LNHDA, CDR2 SQIVND (reference sequence). Between the trimmed V and J ends, which lost 6 bases and 3 bases, there was a span of 9 bases. The CDR3 is 12 amino acids.

The J gene is TRBJ1-6, the V gene TRBV9; D is uncertain. Per germline, CDR1 SGDLS and CDR2 YYNGEE. The V gene lost 0 bases and the J gene lost 0 bases, with 7 bases spanning the gap. The CDR3 consists of 16 residues. The DNA for the CDR3 is TGTGCCAGCAGCGTAGGAGTGAGCTCCTATAATTCACCCCTCCACTTT. It specifies CASSVGVSSYNSPLHF. The whole variable domain, remainder taken from reference TRBV9 and TRBJ1-6, is DSGVTQTPKHLITATGQRVTLRCSPRSGDLSVYWYQQSLDQGLQFLIQYYNGEERAKGNILERFSAQQFPDLHSELNLSSLELGDSALYFCASSVGVSSYNSPLHFGNGTRLTVT.

The rearrangement links TRBV27 to TRBJ1-2; weak D call: TRBD1 (6 bases). The ends were cut back, 5 bases at V and 1 base at J, with 8 bases in the middle. This CDR3 comprises 13 residues. From germline, CDR1 is MNHEY and CDR2 SMNVEV (reference sequence). CDR3 sequence (DNA): TGTGCCAGCAGTCCAGGGGATAACTATGGCTACACCTTC. Translation gives CASSPGDNYGYTF.

As DNA, the CDR3 is TGTGCCAGCACCCATCTTCGGACTAGCGGGGGCTTCTACAATGAGCAGTTCTTC. This translates into CASTHLRTSGGFYNEQFF. V usage is TRBV28 and J usage is TRBJ2-1; 13 nucleotides line up with TRBD2. CDR1 is MDHEN, CDR2 SYDVKM, per germline. The length of the CDR3 is 18 residues. J gave up 3 bases and V 7 bases, and 12 bases lay outside the gene matches.

This clone occurred once. This sequence joins TRBV6-4 and TRBJ1-2; D might be TRBD1 (6 bases). V was clipped by 5 bases and J by 2 bases, with 9 bases between them. Per germline, CDR1 MRHNA and CDR2 SNTAGT. CDR3 length: 13 residues. For the CDR3, the DNA is TGTGCCAGCAGTAGGCAGGGGAACTATGGCTACACCTTC. This translates into CASSRQGNYGYTF.

This chain joins TRBV19 and TRBJ2-1, with 9 nucleotides matching TRBD1. Germline trimming cut 6 bases from V and 6 bases from J; bases unmatched to any gene: 9. CDR1 and CDR2 from the germline V gene are LNHDA and SQIVND (reference sequence). The CDR3 covers 15 residues. CDR3 nucleotide sequence: TGTGCCAGTAGAGCCGGGACAGGGCCTCGCAATGAGCAGTTCTTC. Its protein product is CASRAGTGPRNEQFF.

J is TRBJ1-3 and V is TRBV19; D is ambiguous. With 4 bases removed from V and 3 bases from J, the gap between germline ends came to 4 bases. The V gene's germline CDR1 is LNHDA and CDR2 SQIVND (reference sequence). The CDR3 is made up of 12 amino acids. CDR3 in amino acids: CASSTFGNTIYF. In DNA, the CDR3 is TGTGCCAGTAGTACCTTTGGAAACACCATATATTTT.

The rearrangement links TRBV6-5 to TRBJ1-6; weak D call: TRBD1 (6 bases). CDR3 length: 13 residues. Germline loops: CDR1 MNHEY, CDR2 SVGAGI. Trimming took 6 bases from V and 8 from J, leaving 11 bases between them. The CDR3 reads CASRRDIDSPLHF. DNA for the CDR3: TGTGCCAGCAGGCGGGACATTGATTCACCCCTCCACTTT.

This rearrangement joins TRBV5-4 to TRBJ2-5, with D perhaps matching TRBD1 or TRBD2 (5 bases each). This CDR3 has 15 residues. V was trimmed by 0 bases and J by 4 bases, leaving 13 bases between them. Germline CDR1 SGHNT, CDR2 YYREEE (reference sequence). The CDR3 nucleotides read TGTGCCAGCAGCTTGGGCCTGAGGGGTAGAGAGACCCAGTACTTC. Its protein is CASSLGLRGRETQYF. Supplemented by reference TRBV5-4 and TRBJ2-5, the full variable domain reads ETGVTQSPTHLIKTRGQQVTLRCSSQSGHNTVSWYQQALGQGPQFIFQYYREEENGRGNFPPRFSGLQFPNYSSELNVNALELDDSALYLCASSLGLRGRETQYFGPGTRLLVL.